What follows are 5 T cell receptor beta chains derived from one specimen sequenced in a study of Ad26.COV2.S vaccination and SARS-CoV-2 variants. Sequencing was performed with immunoSEQ multiplex PCR; in TCRdb, only in-frame clones are kept and a portion is missing. The data contain around 300,000 clones, 88% of them seen just once; the ten biggest clones take up about 6.4%. Documented treatment: some 19 received Ad26.COV2.S at low or high dose, single or two shots; 5 received placebo; per-sample allocation not given. Sampling happened 63 days after the first vaccine or placebo injection. Sequencing was performed on peripheral blood, taken in a trial of Ad26.COV2.S vaccine versus placebo. The receptors derive from a person aged 18-65 years who received the Ad26.COV2.S COVID-19 vaccine or a placebo.

DNA for the CDR3: TGCGCCAGCAGGGGACTAGCGCAACCCACAGATACGCAGTATTTT. This sequence encodes CASRGLAQPTDTQYF. This chain joins TRBV10-2 and TRBJ2-3, with 10 bases fitting TRBD2. The V segment lost 6 bases and the J segment 2 bases; nucleotides outside the gene matches: 5. Germline V CDR1 and CDR2: WSHSY, SAAADI. The CDR3 spans 15 residues.

The genes are TRBV4-3 and TRBJ2-1, with 12 bases lining up with TRBD2. Losses at the gene ends were 5 bases for V and 8 bases for J; bases not matched to a gene: 7. The CDR3 has 15 amino acids. CDR1 and CDR2 (germline): LGHNA, YSLEER. This chain's CDR3 is CASSASGRASDEQFF. The CDR3 nucleotides read TGCGCCAGCAGCGCTAGCGGGAGGGCGTCCGATGAGCAGTTCTTC.

The V and J genes are TRBV6-1 and TRBJ2-1; unclear D gene. V lost 4 bases, J lost 0 bases, and 13 bases lay in between. The V gene's germline CDR1 is MNHNS and CDR2 SASEGT. This CDR3 comprises 16 residues. The CDR3 nucleotides are TGTGCCAGCAGTGTCGACCGTCTTAGCTCCTACAATGAGCAGTTCTTC. Amino acids: CASSVDRLSSYNEQFF.

The V call is TRBV19, the J call TRBJ1-5; D unclear. Germline lookup yields CDR1 LNHDA and CDR2 SQIVND (reference sequence). Trimming left V 1 base short and J 4 bases short, with 14 bases between. CDR3 length: 16 amino acids. In DNA form, the CDR3 reads TGTGCCAGTAGTATAGTGTTGGAGCGGTATAATCAGCCCCAGCATTTT. It yields the protein CASSIVLERYNQPQHF.

The rearrangement links TRBV28 to TRBJ1-2; D may be TRBD1 (6 bases). Germline V CDR1 and CDR2: MDHEN, SYDVKM. Between the trimmed V and J ends, which lost 6 bases and 0 bases, there was a span of 14 bases. The CDR3 runs to 15 residues. In DNA, the CDR3 is TGTGCCAGCAGGCCTGGGGGCCGAACTAACTATGGCTACACCTTC. Translating it yields CASRPGGRTNYGYTF.